This T cell receptor (beta chain) was profiled in a study of cytomegalovirus exposure and HLA in healthy donors. Regarding the study as a whole: Accurate prediction of most subjects' HLA-A and HLA-B alleles from TCR beta sequences was reported. Some 17,000 TCR beta sequences were associated with HLA alleles at 0.05 false discovery rate in a later analysis. Under in vitro conditions, a few CMV-associated chains were confirmed as specific for CMV antigens.

Regarding this clone: Its antigen is currently unknown.

Germline V gives CDR1 SNHLY, CDR2 FYNNEI. The CDR3 runs to 16 residues. V was pared by 6 bases and J by 0 bases, with 5 bases of the junction left unmatched. The PCR used 60 Vbeta and 13 Jbeta primers. The assay was immunoSEQ multiplex PCR, and TCRdb's table has in-frame clones only and misses some. This sample contains 120,000 to 150,000 clones. The receptor was derived from a man aged 40-49 years in good health and CMV-seronegative. The chain uses TRBV2 and TRBJ1-5, with TRBD1 matching 10 bases. Sequencing input: PBMCs. The CDR3 DNA follows: TGTGCCAGCAGGAGACAGGGGGCAGCTAGCAATCAGCCCCAGCATTTT. This sequence encodes CASRRQGAASNQPQHF.